These 29 T cell receptor beta chains originate from one sample sequenced in a study of blood T cell repertoires in COVID-19. Repertoires were generated with immunoSEQ multiplex PCR, while TCRdb's copy carries only in-frame clones and drops some. Seen here are about 160,000 clones, roughly 84% observed once, and the top ten hold roughly 7%. Sequencing used peripheral blood. All receptors come from a man between 50 and 59 years old with active or convalescent COVID-19.

The genes are TRBV6-1 and TRBJ2-1; perhaps TRBD2 as D (5 bases). The ends were cut back, 5 bases at V and 5 bases at J, with 13 bases in the middle. The CDR3 is made up of 14 amino acids. Germline V gene data show CDR1 as MNHNS and CDR2 as SASEGT. The CDR3: CASSPGIRDNEQFF. CDR3 coding DNA: TGTGCCAGCAGTCCGGGGATAAGAGACAATGAGCAGTTCTTC.

The gene calls are TRBV6-2 or TRBV6-3 and TRBJ2-5; weak D call: TRBD1 (7 bases). The germline V and J ends were trimmed by 2 bases and 1 base, with 11 bases remaining between them. The CDR3 is 15 amino acids. Germline values: CDR1 MNHEY, CDR2 SVGEGT. The CDR3 spells CASSYGGTAQETQYF. The CDR3 DNA is TGTGCCAGCAGTTACGGGGGGACAGCCCAAGAGACCCAGTACTTC.

The chain has TRBV6-5 and TRBJ2-3, with TRBD2 as a possible D gene (6 bases). The V gene's germline CDR1 is MNHEY and CDR2 SVGAGI. Trimming pared 2 bases from V and 6 bases from J, leaving 6 bases between. The CDR3 is 12 amino acids. CDR3 in DNA: TGTGCCAGCAGTTACCGGGGGGATACGCAGTATTTT. This translates into CASSYRGDTQYF.

This chain uses TRBV27 with TRBJ1-2; 8 positions match TRBD1. The CDR3 length is 14 residues. CDR1 is MNHEY, CDR2 SMNVEV, per germline (reference sequence). After removal of 5 bases from V and 0 bases from J, the junction contained 2 bases not matched to a gene. The DNA of the CDR3 is TGTGCCAGCAGTAGGACAGGGACTAACTATGGCTACACCTTC. Amino acid sequence: CASSRTGTNYGYTF.

Here the CDR3 reads CASNAGGINQPQHF. CDR3 sequence (DNA): TGTGCCAGTAATGCAGGGGGAATCAATCAGCCCCAGCATTTT. The chain carries TRBV19 and TRBJ1-5; 7 nucleotides line up with TRBD1. This CDR3 has 14 amino acids. V trimming: 7 bases; J trimming: 3 bases; junction bases outside the gene matches: 6. Germline CDR1 is LNHDA and CDR2 is SQIVND (reference sequence). The whole variable domain, filled in from reference TRBV19 and TRBJ1-5, reads DGGITQSPKYLFRKEGQNVTLSCEQNLNHDAMYWYRQDPGQGLRLIYYSQIVNDFQKGDIAEGYSVSREKKESFPLTVTSAQKNPTAFYLCASNAGGINQPQHFGDGTRLSIL.

The chain uses TRBV15 and TRBJ2-1; weak D call: TRBD1 (6 bases). Germline V gene data show CDR1 as LNHNV and CDR2 as YYDKDF (reference sequence). The CDR3 runs to 15 residues. V was clipped by 0 bases and J by 4 bases, with 10 bases between them. In DNA, the CDR3 is TGTGCCACCAGCAGAGATGGGACATCATACAATGAGCAGTTCTTC. This codes for CATSRDGTSYNEQFF.

The chain employs TRBV6-5 and TRBJ1-1; D is perhaps TRBD1 (6 bases). Looked up from germline, CDR1 is MNHEY and CDR2 is SVGAGI. This CDR3 spans 13 amino acids. The V end was cut by 2 bases, the J end by 4 bases, with 8 bases between. The CDR3 region has the DNA TGTGCCAGCAGTTACCAGGGGATCACTGAAGCTTTCTTT. Its protein is CASSYQGITEAFF.

This clone was found a few times. The chain uses TRBV29-1 and TRBJ2-7, with 7 nucleotides matching TRBD2. The length of the CDR3 is 13 residues. CDR1 is SQVTM, CDR2 ANQGSEA, per germline. V lost 6 bases to trimming and J lost 7 bases; unmatched junction nucleotides: 12. CDR3 bases: TGCAGCGTGACGGGGGGAGGACGGGTGGAGCAGTACTTC. Protein sequence: CSVTGGGRVEQYF.

The gene calls are TRBV4-1 and TRBJ1-1; TRBD1 might be the D (6 bases). Deletions cut 4 bases from V and 6 bases from J, with 21 bases between. The germline V gene has CDR1 MGHRA and CDR2 YSYEKL. This CDR3 is built from 16 residues. The CDR3 nucleotides read TGCGCCAGCAGCCCGGCCTCTTTCTTCGGGGGGCCTGAAGCTTTCTTT. It specifies CASSPASFFGGPEAFF.

The chain is built from TRBV29-1 and TRBJ2-5, with D possibly TRBD1 on 5 matching bases. The CDR3 loop spans 12 amino acids. V was trimmed by 3 bases and J by 5 bases, leaving 10 bases between them. The germline gives CDR1 SQVTM, CDR2 ANQGSEA. CDR3 sequence reads: CSVDDQGETQYF. The DNA of the CDR3 is TGCAGCGTTGACGATCAGGGCGAGACCCAGTACTTC.

This chain uses TRBV6-2 or TRBV6-3 with TRBJ2-7, with 13 bases aligning to TRBD2. The CDR3 is 14 residues long. Germline values: CDR1 MNHEY, CDR2 SVGEGT. With V trimmed by 8 bases and J by 5 bases, 6 bases remained unmatched. In nucleotides, the CDR3 is TGTGCCAGCGGTTGGACTAGCGGGAGAAACGAGCAGTACTTC. This gives the protein CASGWTSGRNEQYF.

The gene calls are TRBV6-1 and TRBJ2-7; TRBD1 is a possible D gene (6 bases). Trimming removed 3 bases from V and 6 bases from J, with 15 bases in between. There are 14 residues in the CDR3. CDR1 and CDR2 (germline): MNHNS, SASEGT. CDR3 protein: CASSDEAGVGEQYF. The CDR3 DNA reads as TGTGCCAGCAGTGATGAGGCAGGGGTGGGCGAGCAGTACTTC.

This clone was recorded a few times. V is TRBV5-1 and J is TRBJ2-1, with 14 bases identical to TRBD2. CDR1 is SGHRS and CDR2 is YFSETQ in the germline V gene. The CDR3 consists of 14 residues. V shed 5 bases, J shed 10 bases, and the junction held 5 bases outside the gene matches. CDR3 DNA: TGCGCCAGCAGGCCCGGGACTAGCGGGGGAGAGCAGTTCTTC. As protein: CASRPGTSGGEQFF.

The rearrangement links TRBV6-6 to TRBJ1-5; D gene unclear. CDR1 is MNHNY, CDR2 SVGAGI, per germline (reference sequence). Trimming cost V 4 bases and J 0 bases, with 10 bases left between them. This CDR3 comprises 15 residues. CDR3 DNA: TGTGCCAGCAGTTTAAGACACCTTAGCAATCAGCCCCAGCATTTT. It encodes CASSLRHLSNQPQHF.

The rearrangement uses TRBV21-1 and TRBJ2-6; TRBD2, the D gene given by the table, was not confirmed from the DNA. TRBV21-1 is a documented pseudogene. CDR3 length: 16 residues. CDR3 sequence: CASSWSGIGGANVLTF. CDR3 nucleotides: TGTGCCAGCAGCTGGTCCGGGATCGGTGGGGCCAACGTCCTGACTTTC.

This chain links TRBV13 with TRBJ1-1; D call uncertain. The CDR3 is 13 residues long. Germline CDR1 and CDR2: PRHDT and FYEKMQ (reference sequence). V shed 4 bases and J shed 1 base, with 7 bases lying between them. Here the CDR3 reads CASSWTGNTEAFF. CDR3 DNA sequence: TGTGCCAGCAGCTGGACTGGGAACACTGAAGCTTTCTTT.

The chain employs TRBV7-9 and TRBJ1-3; D is ambiguous. Looked up from germline, CDR1 is SEHNR and CDR2 is FQNEAQ (reference sequence). This CDR3 comprises 13 residues. V was cut by 11 bases and J by 1 base, with 12 bases left in between. In DNA form, the CDR3 reads TGTGCCGCCGGGGTGAAGTCTGGAAACACCATATATTTT. Translation gives CAAGVKSGNTIYF.

The chain recombines TRBV19 with TRBJ1-4; 7 nucleotides agree with TRBD1. Trimming took 5 bases from V and 4 from J; bases not matched to a gene: 7. The CDR3 runs to 15 residues. The germline CDR1 and CDR2 sequences are LNHDA and SQIVND (reference sequence). The CDR3 sequence is CASSGLGQLNEKLFF. CDR3 DNA: TGTGCCAGTAGTGGCTTGGGACAGCTTAATGAAAAACTGTTTTTT.

The CDR3 nucleotides read TGTGCCAGCAGCTCCCGGGACAGGGGGCTTAATGAAAAACTGTTTTTT. This encodes CASSSRDRGLNEKLFF. J is TRBJ1-4 and V is TRBV11-3; 12 bases align to TRBD1. J gave up 4 bases and V 4 bases, and 4 bases lay outside the gene matches. Looked up from germline, CDR1 is SGHNT and CDR2 is YENEEA. The length of the CDR3 is 16 residues.

The gene calls are TRBV6-5 and TRBJ1-1; TRBD1 matches at 8 bases. V lost 7 bases to trimming and J lost 6 bases; unmatched junction nucleotides: 7. This CDR3 spans 13 amino acids. Germline lookup yields CDR1 MNHEY and CDR2 SVGAGI. The CDR3 reads CASTNPRGPEAFF. CDR3 coding DNA: TGTGCCAGCACCAACCCCAGGGGGCCTGAAGCTTTCTTT.

The chain has TRBV7-3 and TRBJ2-7; 10 nucleotides agree with TRBD1. Per the germline V gene, CDR1 is SGHTA and CDR2 is FQGTGA. J was trimmed by 4 bases and V by 2 bases; bases with no gene match: 5. This CDR3 contains 15 residues. The CDR3 sequence: CASSLGLGQGYEQYF. In DNA, the CDR3 is TGTGCCAGCAGCTTAGGGCTGGGACAGGGGTACGAGCAGTACTTC.

This chain connects TRBV4-2 to TRBJ1-6, with 7 bases matching TRBD1. The CDR3 runs to 18 residues. Germline V lookup: CDR1 LGHNA, CDR2 YNFKEQ. V was clipped by 0 bases and J by 9 bases; unmatched bases: 14. This CDR3 is CASSQDQQGGRRLSPLHF. The CDR3 coding sequence is TGTGCCAGCAGCCAAGATCAGCAGGGGGGCCGGAGGCTTTCACCCCTCCACTTT.

The genes are TRBV5-1 and TRBJ1-6; D possibly corresponds to TRBD1 (5 bases). V shed 4 bases and J shed 0 bases, with 14 bases lying between them. CDR1 is SGHRS, CDR2 YFSETQ, per germline. This CDR3 comprises 17 residues. The CDR3 coding sequence is TGCGCCAGCAGCCTAGTGACAGATAGCTCCTATAATTCACCCCTCCACTTT. Amino acids: CASSLVTDSSYNSPLHF.

The J gene is TRBJ2-1, the V gene TRBV5-1; 11 positions agree with TRBD2. The CDR3 runs 17 residues. V lost 7 bases, J lost 7 bases, and 16 bases stayed unmatched. Germline CDR1 reads SGHRS; CDR2 reads YFSETQ. The CDR3 sequence: CASCISGASGGFNEQFF. In DNA, the CDR3 is TGCGCCAGCTGCATTTCGGGTGCTAGCGGGGGGTTTAATGAGCAGTTCTTC.

The V call is TRBV6-4, the J call TRBJ2-2; 7 nucleotides line up with TRBD1. The CDR3 has 16 amino acids. V dropped 2 bases and J dropped 2; count of bases not matched to a gene: 5. Germline V lookup: CDR1 MRHNA, CDR2 SNTAGT. The CDR3 DNA reads as TGTGCCAGCAGTGACGTTGGGACAGCAAACACCGGGGAGCTGTTTTTT. As protein: CASSDVGTANTGELFF.

This rearrangement joins TRBV4-1 to TRBJ2-3; 9 nucleotides line up with TRBD2. The CDR3 contains 17 residues. V lost 1 base to trimming and J lost 5 bases; unmatched junction nucleotides: 10. Germline CDR1 reads MGHRA; CDR2 reads YSYEKL. The CDR3 DNA reads as TGCGCCAGCAGCCAAGCGGTAGCGGGAGATGTTGGAGATACGCAGTATTTT. As protein: CASSQAVAGDVGDTQYF.

The rearrangement links TRBV3-1 (or the pseudogene TRBV3-2) to TRBJ2-7; D is uncertain. V was cut by 6 bases and J by 3 bases, with 12 bases left in between. Germline loops: CDR1 LGHDT, CDR2 YNNKEL (reference sequence). The CDR3 has 13 residues. For the CDR3, the DNA is TGTGCCAGCAGTCCGGTTCTGAACTACGAGCAGTACTTC. Translation: CASSPVLNYEQYF.

This CDR3 reads CASSGQGGETQYF. In DNA form, the CDR3 reads TGCGCCAGCAGTGGTCAGGGTGGGGAGACCCAGTACTTC. V and J are TRBV5-1 and TRBJ2-5, with D tentatively TRBD1 (5 bases). Trimming cost V 5 bases and J 5 bases, with 13 bases left between them. The length of the CDR3 is 13 residues. In germline, CDR1 is SGHRS, CDR2 YFSETQ. The variable domain in full, completed from reference TRBV5-1 and TRBJ2-5, reads KAGVTQTPRYLIKTRGQQVTLSCSPISGHRSVSWYQQTPGQGLQFLFEYFSETQRNKGNFPGRFSGRQFSNSRSEMNVSTLELGDSALYLCASSGQGGETQYFGPGTRLLVL.

The rearrangement uses TRBV2 and TRBJ2-7, with D unresolved. This CDR3 spans 14 amino acids. Trimming removed 6 bases from V and 1 base from J, with 13 bases in between. From germline, CDR1 is SNHLY and CDR2 FYNNEI. The CDR3 region has the DNA TGTGCCAGCAGCGGGTCCTCCTTTTCCTACGAGCAGTACTTC. Translated: CASSGSSFSYEQYF.